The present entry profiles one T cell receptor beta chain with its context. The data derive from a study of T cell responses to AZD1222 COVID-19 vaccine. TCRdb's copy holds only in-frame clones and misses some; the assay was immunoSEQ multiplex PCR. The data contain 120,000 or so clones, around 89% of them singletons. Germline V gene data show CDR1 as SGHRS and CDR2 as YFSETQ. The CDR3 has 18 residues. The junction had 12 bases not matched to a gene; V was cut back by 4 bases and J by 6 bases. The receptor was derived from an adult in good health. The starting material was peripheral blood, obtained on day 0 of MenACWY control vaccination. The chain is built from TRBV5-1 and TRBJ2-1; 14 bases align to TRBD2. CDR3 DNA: TGCGCCAGCAGCCGAACCGGGACTAGCGGGAGAATAGTCAATGAGCAGTTCTTC. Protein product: CASSRTGTSGRIVNEQFF.